This T cell receptor beta chain was identified in a study of blood T cell repertoires in COVID-19. Clones were sequenced by immunoSEQ multiplex PCR, and TCRdb holds only the in-frame ones, with some missing. The table has 88,000 or so clones, less than 90% seen once. The germline gives CDR1 LNHDA, CDR2 SQIVND (reference sequence). The CDR3 has 14 residues. Trimming removed 7 bases from V and 4 bases from J; junction bases left unmatched: 8. The rearrangement joins TRBV19 to TRBJ2-7, with 9 bases lining up with TRBD2. Sequencing was carried out using peripheral blood. This TCR was recovered from a man in his 60s with acute or convalescent COVID-19. CDR3 amino acids: CASKQREDTYEQYF. CDR3 DNA: TGTGCCAGTAAGCAGCGGGAGGACACATACGAGCAGTACTTC.